Below, one T cell receptor beta chain is given with its context. Methods used by the authors: Amplification of reference gene primers provided the estimated nucleated cell counts. Profiled with immunoSEQ multiplex PCR; TCRdb holds only in-frame clones, not every one. The V and J calls and the clone size are those of that table, but D and trimming were determined from the DNA. The data show roughly 80,000 clones, approximately 90% seen once. Germline-derived CDR1 and CDR2 are SGHRS and YFSETQ. V lost 1 base, J lost 3 bases, and 4 bases stayed unmatched. The CDR3 has 15 amino acids. The sample comes from a study of blood T cell repertoires in COVID-19. Background on the study: The study drew acute and convalescent COVID-19 samples from the United States, Italy and Spain. T cells, B-cell-depleted T cells, or PBMCs supplied cDNA or gDNA.

The source of this sequence is an elderly woman with acute or convalescent COVID-19. The rearrangement uses TRBV5-1 and TRBJ2-5; 9 nucleotides line up with TRBD1. What was sequenced was peripheral blood. In nucleotides, the CDR3 is TGCGCCAGCAGCTTGACAGGGGGCGTAGAAGAGACCCAGTACTTC. Translated, it gives CASSLTGGVEETQYF.